This T cell receptor beta chain was sequenced during a study of shared T cell receptors in the human thymus. Germline-derived CDR1 and CDR2 are KGHSH and LQKENI. The CDR3 sequence is 13 residues long. V gave up 3 bases and J gave up 7 bases; unmatched junction bases: 2. TCRdb's table, derived via immunoSEQ multiplex PCR, lists solely in-frame clones and lacks some. The sample gives 650,000 to 950,000 clones, 70% to 90% of which show up once; 0.0095% to 0.013% is in the top ten. This sample also belongs to another study, concerning human thymus T cells. That paper states: Corrective heart surgery yielded the resections from which the thymus tissue came.

Sequenced sample: thymocytes. The receptor's source is a girl under two years old with a congenital heart defect. The chain is built from TRBV18 and TRBJ2-1, with TRBD1 matching 8 bases. In DNA form, the CDR3 reads TGTGCCAGCTCACCGGACAGGGTAAATGAGCAGTTCTTC. Its protein product is CASSPDRVNEQFF.